The present T cell receptor beta chain was sequenced within a study of blood T cell repertoires in COVID-19. TCRdb's table, derived via immunoSEQ multiplex PCR, lists solely in-frame clones and lacks some. The sample holds some 180,000 clones; about 80% are singletons and the top ten take approximately 6.9%. In this sample, this clone turned up once. Between the trimmed V and J ends, which lost 7 bases and 4 bases, there was a span of 17 bases. CDR3 length: 15 amino acids. The germline V gene has CDR1 MNHEY and CDR2 SVGAGI. The source is a man aged 55 to 69 with acute or convalescent COVID-19. J is TRBJ1-3 and V is TRBV6-5, with D possibly TRBD1 on 5 matching bases. Sequenced input: peripheral blood. DNA of the CDR3: TGTGCCAGCAAGGAGCAGGGCAGGGCCGGAAACACCATATATTTT. Translating it yields CASKEQGRAGNTIYF.